Below, 25 T cell receptor beta chains from the same sample are listed, as sequenced in a study of blood T cell repertoires in COVID-19. Produced via immunoSEQ multiplex PCR; TCRdb's table is partial and in-frame only. This repertoire shows under 300,000 clones, around 90% found once; its top ten account for more than 1%. Sequencing was done on a sample of PBMCs or T cells enriched from blood (not recorded which). Every receptor here comes from a human donor in a cohort exposed to, infected with or recovered from COVID-19 (not recorded which). The donor label of this sample is uncertain.

The chain links TRBV30 to TRBJ1-2; a weak D match, TRBD1 (5 bases). Germline loops: CDR1 GTSNPN, CDR2 SVGIG (reference sequence). V lost 0 bases and J lost 7, with 12 bases in between. CDR3 length: 13 residues. The CDR3 DNA is TGTGCCTGGAGTGTAGTCAGGGCCGGTGGCTACACCTTC. It translates to CAWSVVRAGGYTF.

The chain recombines TRBV5-4 with TRBJ2-3, with TRBD2 matching over 8 bases. Unmatched junction bases numbered 5, after V lost 0 bases and J lost 2 bases. The CDR3 runs to 16 residues. In germline, CDR1 is SGHNT, CDR2 YYREEE (reference sequence). The DNA for the CDR3 is TGTGCCAGCAGCTTGGAATTTAGCGGGGTCACAGATACGCAGTATTTT. It specifies CASSLEFSGVTDTQYF. Supplemented by reference TRBV5-4 and TRBJ2-3, the full variable domain reads ETGVTQSPTHLIKTRGQQVTLRCSSQSGHNTVSWYQQALGQGPQFIFQYYREEENGRGNFPPRFSGLQFPNYSSELNVNALELDDSALYLCASSLEFSGVTDTQYFGPGTRLTVL.

This chain uses TRBV7-9 with TRBJ1-4; TRBD1 might be the D (6 bases). The length of the CDR3 is 14 residues. The germline V gene encodes CDR1 SEHNR and CDR2 FQNEAQ (reference sequence). V gave up 2 bases and J gave up 7 bases, with 11 bases separating them. The CDR3 nucleotides read TGTGCCAGCAGCTTACGCGGCAGGGGTGAAAAACTGTTTTTT. Protein: CASSLRGRGEKLFF.

This clone appeared a single time. The V call is TRBV15, the J call TRBJ2-2, with 15 bases that match TRBD2. The CDR3 totals 18 residues. With 9 bases clipped from V and 5 bases from J, the junction kept 13 bases outside the gene matches. Germline values: CDR1 LNHNV, CDR2 YYDKDF (reference sequence). The CDR3 DNA follows: TGTGCCACTTCCCCGGGACTAGCGGGGGGCCCGCGGACCGGGGAGCTGTTTTTT. It translates to CATSPGLAGGPRTGELFF.

CDR3 residues: CASSFSGYGYTF. The CDR3 DNA reads as TGTGCCAGCAGTTTCTCCGGCTATGGCTACACCTTC. This chain links TRBV12-3 or TRBV12-4 with TRBJ1-2; no definite D call. The CDR3 totals 12 residues. V lost 3 bases to trimming and J lost 4 bases, with 6 bases between them.

A few counts support this clone. Within the sample, other DNA sequences also encode this same CDR3. The chain links TRBV19 to TRBJ1-5, with 10 nucleotides matching TRBD1. Germline CDR1 LNHDA, CDR2 SQIVND (reference sequence). The junction had 5 bases not matched to a gene; V was cut back by 3 bases and J by 6 bases. This CDR3 contains 15 residues. The CDR3 here is CASSIRTGGGQPQHF. CDR3 DNA sequence: TGTGCCAGTAGTATCCGGACAGGGGGAGGTCAGCCCCAGCATTTT.

The chain carries TRBV5-1 and TRBJ2-3; D unclear. The V end was cut by 3 bases, the J end by 6 bases, with 26 bases between. The CDR3 covers 18 residues. CDR1 and CDR2 from the germline V gene are SGHRS and YFSETQ. The CDR3 is CASSSLYGQPLSIDTQYF. The CDR3 DNA reads as TGCGCCAGCAGCTCTCTGTATGGGCAGCCCTTATCCATCGATACGCAGTATTTT.

The J gene is TRBJ1-2, the V gene TRBV10-3, with 11 bases identical to TRBD1. The CDR3 extends over 16 amino acids. CDR1 and CDR2 from the germline V gene are ENHRY and SYGVKD. V was clipped by 6 bases and J by 4 bases; unmatched bases: 10. This CDR3 reads CAISLEGQGVGYGYTF. DNA of the CDR3: TGTGCCATCAGCCTAGAGGGACAGGGGGTAGGCTATGGCTACACCTTC.

The gene calls are TRBV19 and TRBJ1-5, with 8 bases aligning to TRBD1. The CDR3 has 15 residues. Germline CDR1 reads LNHDA; CDR2 reads SQIVND (reference sequence). The ends lost 9 bases at V and 6 bases at J; junction bases unmatched: 13. The CDR3 nucleotides are TGTGCCAGCACCCCCAGGGGGCGATGGGGTCAGCCCCAGCATTTT. The encoded protein is CASTPRGRWGQPQHF.

The chain employs TRBV5-1 and TRBJ2-4; 7 nucleotides line up with TRBD1. V was clipped by 0 bases and J by 4 bases; unmatched bases: 4. CDR3 length: 15 residues. Germline loops: CDR1 SGHRS, CDR2 YFSETQ. CDR3 protein: CASSLEPGQKNIQYF. CDR3 DNA sequence: TGCGCCAGCAGCTTGGAGCCGGGACAGAAAAACATTCAGTACTTC.

This chain joins TRBV7-9 and TRBJ1-3, with D perhaps TRBD1 (6 bases). V lost 1 base and J lost 8, with 15 bases in between. In germline, CDR1 is SEHNR, CDR2 FQNEAQ (reference sequence). The CDR3 runs to 15 residues. The CDR3 sequence is CASSLERLGADTIYF. The CDR3 DNA sequence: TGTGCCAGCAGCTTAGAGCGGCTGGGGGCGGACACCATATATTTT.

This chain connects TRBV7-2 to TRBJ2-7; 8 nucleotides align to TRBD1. CDR3 length: 15 amino acids. CDR1 and CDR2 (germline): SGHTA, FQGNSA. V lost 0 bases, J lost 5 bases, and 6 bases stayed unmatched. In DNA, the CDR3 is TGTGCCAGCAGCTTAGCGTCCAGGGGGCTCCACGAGCAGTACTTC. Amino acid sequence: CASSLASRGLHEQYF.

The V gene is TRBV7-9, the J gene TRBJ2-5; weak D call: TRBD2 (6 bases). The CDR3 is made up of 15 amino acids. Germline V CDR1 and CDR2: SEHNR, FQNEAQ (reference sequence). V was clipped by 6 bases and J by 1 base, with 15 bases between them. The CDR3 bases are TGTGCCAGCAGTCTGTCCCGGGGGAGCCAAGAGACCCAGTACTTC. Translation: CASSLSRGSQETQYF.

This rearrangement joins TRBV28 to TRBJ2-6; D might be TRBD1 (6 bases). V was cut by 5 bases and J by 2 bases, with 10 bases left in between. This CDR3 contains 15 residues. The germline V gene encodes CDR1 MDHEN and CDR2 SYDVKM. The CDR3 loop is CASSHRDPGANVLTF. DNA for the CDR3: TGTGCCAGCAGTCACAGGGATCCTGGGGCCAACGTCCTGACTTTC.

This clone was counted only a few times. V is TRBV7-9 and J is TRBJ2-1; a weak D match, TRBD2 (5 bases). Trimming stripped 4 bases from V and 8 bases from J, with 21 bases between. Germline V CDR1 and CDR2: SEHNR, FQNEAQ (reference sequence). This CDR3 has 16 amino acids. The CDR3 coding sequence is TGTGCCAGCAGCTCCACACGCGCCGGTGCCGGGGATGAGCAGTTCTTC. Translating gives CASSSTRAGAGDEQFF.

V gene TRBV5-1 combines with J gene TRBJ2-7; D possibly corresponds to TRBD1 (6 bases). The germline CDR1 and CDR2 sequences are SGHRS and YFSETQ. CDR3 length: 15 residues. Between the trimmed V and J ends, which lost 0 bases and 7 bases, there was a span of 17 bases. In DNA, the CDR3 is TGCGCCAGCAGCTTGGAGGGGGACGGGGCCCCAGAGCAGTACTTC. The encoded protein is CASSLEGDGAPEQYF.

This chain connects TRBV6-6 to TRBJ2-7, with TRBD1 matching 9 bases. The CDR3 sequence is 15 residues long. The J segment lost 1 base and the V segment lost 0 bases, leaving 1 base of the junction unmatched. The germline V gene encodes CDR1 MNHNY and CDR2 SVGAGI (reference sequence). The CDR3 coding sequence is TGTGCCAGCAGTTACTCCGACAGGGGGTCCTACGAGCAGTACTTC. Its protein is CASSYSDRGSYEQYF.

J is TRBJ1-4 and V is TRBV7-9; possible D gene TRBD1, 5 bases. Trimming shortened V by 3 bases and J by 7 bases, and 12 bases separated the two germline ends. The CDR3 is made up of 14 amino acids. Germline-derived CDR1 and CDR2 are SEHNR and FQNEAQ (reference sequence). The CDR3 sequence is CASSLWAGREKLFF. The CDR3 DNA reads as TGTGCCAGCAGCTTGTGGGCAGGGCGTGAAAAACTGTTTTTT.

The gene calls are TRBV30 and TRBJ2-1; 16 bases fit TRBD2. The germline CDR1 and CDR2 sequences are GTSNPN and SVGIG (reference sequence). CDR3 length equals 17 residues. Trimming at V came to 4 bases and at J to 3 bases, leaving 6 bases not matched to a gene. This CDR3 reads CAWTRGLAGGLYNEQFF. CDR3 nucleotides: TGTGCCTGGACCAGGGGACTAGCGGGGGGGCTCTACAATGAGCAGTTCTTC.

The CDR3: CASSEASGGGHGTQYF. CDR3 nucleotides: TGTGCCAGCAGTGAGGCGTCGGGGGGGGGCCACGGGACCCAGTACTTC. The gene calls are TRBV2 and TRBJ2-5; 8 nucleotides agree with TRBD2. The CDR3 length is 16 residues. V lost 3 bases and J lost 7; bases outside the gene matches: 13. Germline CDR1 and CDR2: SNHLY and FYNNEI.

V is TRBV2 and J is TRBJ2-2, with 9 bases matching TRBD1. CDR3 length equals 15 residues. J was trimmed by 6 bases and V by 6 bases; bases with no gene match: 8. The germline CDR1 and CDR2 sequences are SNHLY and FYNNEI. CDR3 sequence (DNA): TGTGCCAGCAGAAGTGACAGGGGGTTTTCCGGGGAGCTGTTTTTT. Protein sequence: CASRSDRGFSGELFF.

This chain connects TRBV11-3 to TRBJ1-3, with D unclear. The CDR3 covers 15 residues. Germline V gives CDR1 SGHNT, CDR2 YENEEA. The V end lost 1 base, the J end lost 4 bases, and 11 bases lay between the germline ends. Written as DNA, the CDR3 is TGTGCCAGCAGCTTAGTGTGGAGCCTCGGAAACACCATATATTTT. Translation gives CASSLVWSLGNTIYF.

The chain joins TRBV5-6 to TRBJ1-4, with unresolved D. Germline values: CDR1 SGHDT, CDR2 YYEEEE. Trimming stripped 1 base from V and 7 bases from J, with 8 bases between. The CDR3 length is 13 residues. The CDR3 loop reads CASSLRVLEKLFF. CDR3 in DNA: TGTGCCAGCAGCTTGCGGGTCCTTGAAAAACTGTTTTTT.

The V gene is TRBV19, the J gene TRBJ1-2; 7 bases match TRBD1. The CDR3 covers 15 residues. V gave up 5 bases and J gave up 4 bases; unmatched junction bases: 10. The germline CDR1 and CDR2 sequences are LNHDA and SQIVND (reference sequence). The CDR3: CASSPDRVFGYGYTF. DNA for the CDR3: TGTGCCAGTAGTCCAGACAGGGTCTTTGGCTATGGCTACACCTTC. The full variable domain, completed using reference TRBV19 and TRBJ1-2, is DGGITQSPKYLFRKEGQNVTLSCEQNLNHDAMYWYRQDPGQGLRLIYYSQIVNDFQKGDIAEGYSVSREKKESFPLTVTSAQKNPTAFYLCASSPDRVFGYGYTFGSGTRLTVV.

The chain couples TRBV30 to TRBJ1-5; 9 nucleotides match TRBD1. Germline CDR1 GTSNPN, CDR2 SVGIG (reference sequence). V lost 2 bases, J lost 0 bases, and 11 bases stayed unmatched. This CDR3 contains 18 residues. CDR3 amino acids: CAWSPGTGSSISNQPQHF. CDR3 coding DNA: TGTGCCTGGAGTCCCGGGACAGGGTCCAGTATTAGCAATCAGCCCCAGCATTTT.